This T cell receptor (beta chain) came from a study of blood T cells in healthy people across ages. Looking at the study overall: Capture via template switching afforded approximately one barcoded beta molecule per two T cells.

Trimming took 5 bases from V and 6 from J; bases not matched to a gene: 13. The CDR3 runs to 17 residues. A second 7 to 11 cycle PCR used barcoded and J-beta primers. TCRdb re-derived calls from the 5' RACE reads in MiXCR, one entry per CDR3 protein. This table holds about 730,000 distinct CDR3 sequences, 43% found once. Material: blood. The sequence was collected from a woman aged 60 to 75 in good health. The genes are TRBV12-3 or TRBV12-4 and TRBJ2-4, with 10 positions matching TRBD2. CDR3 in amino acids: CASSTALAGGSGNIQYF. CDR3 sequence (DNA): TGTGCCAGCAGTACCGCCTTAGCGGGAGGCAGTGGAAACATTCAGTACTTC.